The 20 T cell receptor beta chains presented below share a single source sample, sequenced in a study of response to subunit inactivated influenza vaccine. Each CDR3 protein is one row after TCRdb ran MiXCR on the RT-PCR reads. The sample holds about 700,000 distinct CDR3 sequences, more than 11% seen once. The source material was PBMCs from blood, sampled less than 15 days before vaccination. These receptors all stem from a man in his fifties or sixties who received an inactivated influenza vaccine.

In this sample, this clonotype turned up a few times. The CDR3 protein is CSASSGPGNIQYF. DNA of the CDR3: TGCAGTGCTTCTTCAGGGCCCGGGAACATTCAGTACTTC. This chain links TRBV20-1 with TRBJ2-4, with D perhaps TRBD1 (5 bases). Germline assignment: CDR1 DFQATT and CDR2 SNEGSKA (reference sequence). This CDR3 region has 13 residues. Between the trimmed V and J ends, which lost 5 bases and 7 bases, there was a span of 15 bases.

This clonotype was recorded at least ten times. V is TRBV6-5 and J is TRBJ2-2, with 7 bases matching TRBD2. CDR3 length equals 16 residues. V lost 2 bases and J lost 1; bases outside the gene matches: 4. Germline CDR1 MNHEY, CDR2 SVGAGI. CDR3 in DNA: TGTGCCAGCAGTTACACGGAGCGGGGGAACACCGGGGAGCTGTTTTTT. Translating it yields CASSYTERGNTGELFF.

At least ten counts were recorded for this clonotype. This chain connects TRBV11-2 to TRBJ2-3; 9 bases agree with TRBD2. V lost 4 bases and J lost 2; bases outside the gene matches: 13. Looked up from germline, CDR1 is SGHAT and CDR2 is FQNNGV. There are 18 residues in the CDR3. The CDR3 DNA follows: TGTGCCAGCAGCTCGCCGCGGGAGGGGTGGGGCTACACAGATACGCAGTATTTT. Amino acid sequence: CASSSPREGWGYTDTQYF.

This clonotype counts as medium-sized. The rearrangement links TRBV29-1 to TRBJ2-3; the D gene is possibly TRBD2 (5 bases). Trimming cost V 3 bases and J 1 base, with 11 bases left between them. The CDR3 sequence is 14 residues long. CDR1 and CDR2 (germline): SQVTM, ANQGSEA. The CDR3 region has the DNA TGCAGCGTTGAGTCCGGGGTAGGCACAGATACGCAGTATTTT. Residues: CSVESGVGTDTQYF.

This clonotype turned up a few times. The chain is built from TRBV24-1 and TRBJ2-3; 9 nucleotides line up with TRBD1. The V gene's germline CDR1 is KGHDR and CDR2 SFDVKD. The V gene end was trimmed by 5 bases and the J gene end by 3 bases; junction bases not matched to a gene: 5. The CDR3 runs 15 residues. This CDR3 is CATSGGQGNTDTQYF. CDR3 DNA: TGTGCCACCAGTGGCGGACAGGGGAATACAGATACGCAGTATTTT.

The chain joins TRBV29-1 to TRBJ2-5; D could derive from TRBD1 or TRBD2 (7 bases each). V lost 6 bases to trimming and J lost 5 bases, with 19 bases between them. Germline-derived CDR1 and CDR2 are SQVTM and ANQGSEA. This CDR3 is built from 14 residues. In DNA, the CDR3 is TGCAGCGTAAATCAGGGGGGGTATCAGGAGACCCAGTACTTC. This codes for CSVNQGGYQETQYF.

The chain links TRBV29-1 to TRBJ2-7; D possibly corresponds to TRBD1 (6 bases). V lost 2 bases, J lost 4 bases, and 15 bases lay in between. Germline V gene data show CDR1 as SQVTM and CDR2 as ANQGSEA. The length of the CDR3 is 14 residues. The CDR3 nucleotides read TGCAGCGTTGAAAAAGGGCCAGGGGCATACGAGCAGTACTTC. This sequence encodes CSVEKGPGAYEQYF.

The gene calls are TRBV5-4 and TRBJ2-2; 8 bases are shared with TRBD2. The CDR3 extends over 15 amino acids. Germline values: CDR1 SGHNT, CDR2 YYREEE (reference sequence). V was pared by 4 bases and J by 4 bases, with 6 bases of the junction left unmatched. The CDR3 DNA sequence: TGTGCCAGCAGCCAGGGACTAGTTGGCACCGGGGAGCTGTTTTTT. The encoded protein is CASSQGLVGTGELFF.

The chain uses TRBV27 and TRBJ2-5; D is possibly TRBD1 (6 bases). V dropped 6 bases and J dropped 5 bases, with 19 bases sitting between them. This CDR3 spans 15 amino acids. Germline assignment: CDR1 MNHEY and CDR2 SMNVEV (reference sequence). The DNA of the CDR3 is TGTGCCAGCAGACAAACCCCCGTTGGGGGCGAGACCCAGTACTTC. Translation: CASRQTPVGGETQYF.

The V gene is TRBV6-5, the J gene TRBJ1-6, with 7 positions matching TRBD1. The CDR3 consists of 15 residues. Trimming removed 3 bases from V and 9 bases from J; junction bases left unmatched: 8. Germline V lookup: CDR1 MNHEY, CDR2 SVGAGI. The CDR3: CASSYTDRVGSPLHF. The CDR3 nucleotides read TGTGCCAGCAGTTATACTGACAGGGTCGGTTCACCCCTCCACTTT.

This clonotype turned up a few times. The CDR3 DNA reads as TGTGCCACCAGCAGAACCCTTGTCTCGACTAGCGGGATTGAAGAGCAGTACTTC. The encoded protein is CATSRTLVSTSGIEEQYF. The rearrangement joins TRBV15 to TRBJ2-7, with TRBD2 identical over 11 bases. The CDR3 loop spans 18 amino acids. V was clipped by 2 bases and J by 7 bases; unmatched bases: 16. The germline V gene encodes CDR1 LNHNV and CDR2 YYDKDF (reference sequence).

This clonotype turned up a few times. This chain connects TRBV4-2 to TRBJ1-1, with D maybe TRBD1 (6 bases). Trimming pared 7 bases from V and 3 bases from J, leaving 9 bases between. Germline V CDR1 and CDR2: LGHNA, YNFKEQ. The CDR3 runs 12 residues. The CDR3 spells CASKRQDTEAFF. In DNA form, the CDR3 reads TGTGCCAGCAAACGACAGGACACTGAAGCTTTCTTT.

This chain connects TRBV28 to TRBJ2-1, with D hard to call. Germline V gene lookup returns CDR1 MDHEN and CDR2 SYDVKM. This CDR3 contains 12 residues. Deletions cut 3 bases from V and 7 bases from J, with 7 bases between. CDR3 region: CASSFSRNEQFF. In DNA form, the CDR3 reads TGTGCCAGCAGTTTTAGTCGGAATGAGCAGTTCTTC.

This chain uses TRBV9 with TRBJ1-1; 8 positions agree with TRBD1. From germline, CDR1 is SGDLS and CDR2 YYNGEE. This CDR3 has 15 amino acids. V shed 0 bases and J 1 base; nucleotides not matched to a gene: 2. The CDR3 here is CASSVGGTGNTEAFF. The CDR3 nucleotides are TGTGCCAGCAGCGTAGGAGGGACAGGGAACACTGAAGCTTTCTTT.

This clonotype was detected only a few times. This sequence joins TRBV29-1 and TRBJ2-4; the D gene is possibly TRBD2 (6 bases). The CDR3 is 11 residues long. The germline V and J ends were trimmed by 5 bases and 7 bases, with 9 bases remaining between them. Germline lookup yields CDR1 SQVTM and CDR2 ANQGSEA. The CDR3 nucleotides are TGCAGCGTTTATCGGGAGAACATTCAGTACTTC. As protein: CSVYRENIQYF.

The J gene is TRBJ1-2, the V gene TRBV7-2; TRBD1 agrees at 9 bases. The germline V gene has CDR1 SGHTA and CDR2 FQGNSA. V was pared by 1 base and J by 6 bases, with 9 bases of the junction left unmatched. CDR3 length equals 16 residues. The CDR3 DNA reads as TGTGCCAGCAGCTTAGACAGGGGGCGCATTCACCATGGCTACACCTTC. Translated: CASSLDRGRIHHGYTF.

This clonotype was observed a handful of times. One end of the junction does not line up with germline, which may come from a read error. This chain uses TRBV5-1 with TRBJ2-7; D is undetermined. CDR1 is SGHRS and CDR2 is YFSETQ in the germline V gene. This CDR3 is 15 amino acids long. The CDR3 loop reads CASSLRPTASSEQYF. In DNA, the CDR3 is TGCGCCAGCAGCCTAAGACCTACCGCTTCCTCCGAGCAGTACTTC.

This clonotype was seen more than once but under ten times. CDR3 residues: CASSPGLVGASEQFF. CDR3 coding DNA: TGTGCCAGCAGCCCCGGACTAGTGGGTGCATCTGAGCAGTTCTTC. V usage is TRBV6-1 and J usage is TRBJ2-1, with TRBD2 identical over 7 bases. CDR3 length: 15 residues. The germline gives CDR1 MNHNS, CDR2 SASEGT. V lost 6 bases and J lost 9; bases outside the gene matches: 14.

The CDR3 loop reads CASSIPNALYNEQFF. In DNA form, the CDR3 reads TGTGCCAGTAGTATACCGAACGCGCTCTACAATGAGCAGTTCTTC. The gene calls are TRBV19 and TRBJ2-1; D is uncertain. Germline V gene sequence: CDR1 LNHDA, CDR2 SQIVND (reference sequence). Trimming cost V 2 bases and J 3 bases, with 11 bases left between them. CDR3 length: 15 amino acids. The full variable domain, with the rest looked up from reference TRBV19 and TRBJ2-1, is DGGITQSPKYLFRKEGQNVTLSCEQNLNHDAMYWYRQDPGQGLRLIYYSQIVNDFQKGDIAEGYSVSREKKESFPLTVTSAQKNPTAFYLCASSIPNALYNEQFFGPGTRLTVL.

The chain combines TRBV6-5 with TRBJ1-1; D perhaps matches TRBD1 (6 bases). The length of the CDR3 is 12 residues. Germline CDR1 is MNHEY and CDR2 is SVGAGI. V lost 2 bases, J lost 8 bases, and 9 bases lay in between. Here the CDR3 reads CASSYGGGEAFF. The CDR3 bases are TGTGCCAGCAGTTACGGGGGCGGAGAAGCTTTCTTT.